Sequencing of this TCR beta chain was carried out in a study of cytomegalovirus exposure and HLA in healthy donors. Overall study context: Earlier results showed roughly 110 million unique TCR beta sequences derived from some 180 million T cells. Within an early data release were roughly 90 million unique TCRs drawn from HLA-typed donors. Study-level points and caveats: Reported findings show TCR beta sequences accurately forecast HLA-A and HLA-B alleles in most subjects. DRB1 had the most TCR associations and HLA-C the fewest, a later analysis found, with rates varying by HLA locus.

Primers: 60 Vbeta forward and 13 Jbeta reverse. This table comes from immunoSEQ multiplex PCR, and its TCRdb copy is limited to in-frame clones, with some not included. The sample lists 120,000 or so clones, 74% occurring once. Comment on this clone: The target antigen is unknown.

Germline-derived CDR1 and CDR2 are MNHNY and SVGAGI (reference sequence). CDR3 length: 14 amino acids. V dropped 6 bases and J dropped 4 bases, with 15 bases sitting between them. Material: PBMCs. The rearrangement links TRBV6-6 to TRBJ1-1; a weak D match, TRBD1 (5 bases). The receptor comes from a woman aged 45-65 years in good health and CMV-seropositive. In nucleotides, the CDR3 is TGTGCCAGCAGAGAGAGAGGAGGGGTCACTGAAGCTTTCTTT. Protein sequence: CASRERGGVTEAFF.